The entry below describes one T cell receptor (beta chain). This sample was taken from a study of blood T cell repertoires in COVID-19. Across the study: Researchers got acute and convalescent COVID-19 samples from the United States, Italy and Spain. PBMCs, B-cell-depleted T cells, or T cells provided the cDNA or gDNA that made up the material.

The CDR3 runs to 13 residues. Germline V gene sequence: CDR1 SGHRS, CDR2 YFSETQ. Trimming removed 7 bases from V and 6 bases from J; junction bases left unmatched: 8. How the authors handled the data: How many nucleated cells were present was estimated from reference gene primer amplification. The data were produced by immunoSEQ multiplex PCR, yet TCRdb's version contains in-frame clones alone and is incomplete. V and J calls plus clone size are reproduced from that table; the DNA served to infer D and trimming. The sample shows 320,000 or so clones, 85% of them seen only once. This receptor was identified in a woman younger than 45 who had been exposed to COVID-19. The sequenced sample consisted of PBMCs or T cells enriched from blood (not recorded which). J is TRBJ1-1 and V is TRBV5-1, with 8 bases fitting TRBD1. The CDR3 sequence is CASRQGRESEAFF. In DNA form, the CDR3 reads TGCGCCAGCCGACAGGGGCGCGAGTCTGAAGCTTTCTTT.